The 14 T cell receptor beta chains listed next were all sequenced from one sample in a study of T cell repertoires in cytomegalovirus infection. One entry per CDR3 protein results from TCRdb running MiXCR on the reads. The sample lists around 260,000 distinct CDR3 sequences, approximately 10% occurring once. Sequencing was performed on PBMCs. Every receptor here comes from a human donor in good health (CMV status not recorded). Some clones in this sample may be carry-over from other donors' samples.

Details on this clonotype: A much larger clone sits a single nucleotide away, making a read error possible. The chain employs TRBV12-3 or TRBV12-4 and TRBJ1-1; D might be TRBD1 (5 bases). This CDR3 spans 14 amino acids. CDR3 DNA sequence: TGTGTCAGCACCTTGACAGACACGAACACTGAAGCTTTCTTT. Its translation: CVSTLTDTNTEAFF.

This clonotype was counted a few times. This chain joins TRBV28 and TRBJ2-3; no firm D call. The length of the CDR3 is 14 residues. Germline V gene data show CDR1 as MDHEN and CDR2 as SYDVKM. V was clipped by 1 base and J by 3 bases, with 8 bases between them. CDR3 bases: TGTGCCAGCAGTTTATCGCGGCGAACAGATACGCAGTATTTT. This translates into CASSLSRRTDTQYF.

This chain connects TRBV6-5 to TRBJ1-2, with D perhaps TRBD1 (5 bases). The germline V gene encodes CDR1 MNHEY and CDR2 SVGAGI. The CDR3 length is 13 residues. V was cut by 2 bases and J by 6 bases, with 10 bases left in between. The CDR3 nucleotides are TGTGCCAGCAGTTACGGGGGGAGGGATGGCTACACCTTC. This encodes CASSYGGRDGYTF.

This clonotype was seen at least ten times. This chain joins TRBV7-2 and TRBJ2-5; D remains ambiguous. This CDR3 region has 14 residues. V was trimmed by 3 bases and J by 2 bases, leaving 10 bases between them. The germline V gene has CDR1 SGHTA and CDR2 FQGNSA. In DNA form, the CDR3 reads TGTGCCAGCAGCTTCCGTCGTACTCAAGAGACCCAGTACTTC. It translates to CASSFRRTQETQYF.

This clonotype occurred many times. The chain joins TRBV20-1 to TRBJ2-1, with TRBD2 identical over 11 bases. V trimming: 3 bases; J trimming: 3 bases; junction bases outside the gene matches: 4. The CDR3 extends over 15 amino acids. Germline-derived CDR1 and CDR2 are DFQATT and SNEGSKA (reference sequence). In DNA, the CDR3 is TGCAGTGCTAGCCCCCTAGCGGGAGGCTACAATGAGCAGTTCTTC. This encodes CSASPLAGGYNEQFF.

This clonotype was picked up many times. V is TRBV7-2 and J is TRBJ1-1; 8 nucleotides match TRBD1. CDR1 and CDR2 (germline): SGHTA, FQGNSA. The CDR3 has 14 amino acids. V was pared by 3 bases and J by 3 bases, with 3 bases of the junction left unmatched. The CDR3 DNA is TGTGCCAGCAGCTTCAGCAGGGGGCACACTGAAGCTTTCTTT. Its protein is CASSFSRGHTEAFF.

The CDR3, as DNA: TGTGCCAGCAGCCCTCTTGGTCGTCACACCGGGGAGCTGTTTTTT. It is translated as CASSPLGRHTGELFF. The rearrangement uses TRBV11-2 and TRBJ2-2; D is unresolved. Trimming shortened V by 5 bases and J by 3 bases, and 13 bases separated the two germline ends. The germline V gene encodes CDR1 SGHAT and CDR2 FQNNGV. This CDR3 comprises 15 residues.

Ten or more counts support this clonotype. The chain carries TRBV20-1 and TRBJ2-3; TRBD2 aligns across 11 bases. Trimming took 1 base from V and 5 from J; bases not matched to a gene: 8. The CDR3 is 16 residues long. CDR1 DFQATT and CDR2 SNEGSKA come from the germline V gene (reference sequence). The DNA for the CDR3 is TGCAGTGCTAGAGGGGAACTAGCGGGAGCTAGAGATACGCAGTATTTT. This encodes CSARGELAGARDTQYF.

Remarks on this clonotype: This may arise from a read error, as a much more abundant clone is one base away. The CDR3 here is CASGLAWANEKLFF. CDR3 in DNA: TGTGCCAGCGGCTTAGCGTGGGCTAATGAAAAACTGTTTTTT. J is TRBJ1-4 and V is TRBV7-2; D gene ambiguous. The germline CDR1 and CDR2 sequences are SGHTA and FQGNSA. The CDR3 runs 14 residues.

This clonotype appeared many times. J is TRBJ1-1 and V is TRBV6-1; weak D call: TRBD1 (5 bases). Trimming cost V 5 bases and J 1 base, with 17 bases left between them. This CDR3 has 16 amino acids. Germline loops: CDR1 MNHNS, CDR2 SASEGT. The CDR3 region is CASSRVYRIRNTEAFF. DNA for the CDR3: TGTGCCAGCAGTCGCGTTTACAGGATTCGGAACACTGAAGCTTTCTTT.

This clonotype was seen many times. The chain couples TRBV4-1 to TRBJ1-3, with D unclear. Germline CDR1 is MGHRA and CDR2 is YSYEKL. This CDR3 spans 12 amino acids. The V gene lost 3 bases and the J gene lost 7 bases, with 7 bases spanning the gap. This CDR3 is CASSHGANTIYF. CDR3 sequence (DNA): TGCGCCAGCAGCCATGGAGCGAACACCATATATTTT.

This chain connects TRBV20-1 to TRBJ1-1; D is unclear. V was clipped by 6 bases and J by 5 bases, with 10 bases between them. From germline, CDR1 is DFQATT and CDR2 SNEGSKA (reference sequence). This CDR3 has 11 residues. As DNA, the CDR3 is TGCAGTGCGGCCTTTCGGACTGAAGCTTTCTTT. This encodes CSAAFRTEAFF.

This clonotype was observed at least ten times. The chain links TRBV7-2 to TRBJ2-1; 9 bases line up with TRBD2. This CDR3 contains 16 residues. Losses at the gene ends were 3 bases for V and 3 bases for J; bases not matched to a gene: 6. Germline CDR1 is SGHTA and CDR2 is FQGNSA. CDR3 loop: CASSLGSGGVYNEQFF. Here the CDR3 DNA reads TGTGCCAGCAGCTTGGGTAGCGGGGGAGTCTACAATGAGCAGTTCTTC.

Only a few counts were recorded for this clonotype. V and J are TRBV7-3 and TRBJ2-6; D is unclear. The V gene's germline CDR1 is SGHTA and CDR2 FQGTGA. V was clipped by 1 base and J by 4 bases, with 8 bases between them. This CDR3 region has 15 residues. The CDR3, as DNA: TGTGCCAGCAGCTTAATATCCCGCGGGGCCAACGTCCTGACTTTC. Protein: CASSLISRGANVLTF. Drawing the rest from reference TRBV7-3 and TRBJ2-6, the complete variable domain is GAGVSQTPSNKVTEKGKYVELRCDPISGHTALYWYRQSLGQGPEFLIYFQGTGAADDSGLPNDRFFAVRPEGSVSTLKIQRTERGDSAVYLCASSLISRGANVLTFGAGSRLTVL.